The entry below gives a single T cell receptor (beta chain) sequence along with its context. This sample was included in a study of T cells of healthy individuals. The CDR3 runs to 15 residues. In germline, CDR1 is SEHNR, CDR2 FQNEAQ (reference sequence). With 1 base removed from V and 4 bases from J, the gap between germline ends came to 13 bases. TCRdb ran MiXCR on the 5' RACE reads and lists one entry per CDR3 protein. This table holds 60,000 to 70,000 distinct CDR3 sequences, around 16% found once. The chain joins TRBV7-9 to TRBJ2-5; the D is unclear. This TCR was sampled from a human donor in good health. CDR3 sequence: CASSLDIRASETQYF. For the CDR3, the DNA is TGTGCCAGCAGCTTAGACATAAGGGCGTCAGAGACCCAGTACTTC.